This T cell receptor (beta chain) appears in the sequencing data of a study of T cell responses to AZD1222 COVID-19 vaccine. As concerns this clone: Antigen unknown.

Study-level points and caveats: With two AZD1222 doses given, Spike-specific TCR breadth and depth both rose. White British donors predominated, females outnumbered males, and clonal diversity was possibly underestimated.

The CDR3 totals 13 residues. Germline loops: CDR1 LNHDA, CDR2 SQIVND (reference sequence). V was pared by 8 bases and J by 1 base, with 9 bases between. Clones were read by immunoSEQ multiplex PCR, and TCRdb kept only the in-frame ones, dropping some. The top ten clones hold around 3% of a sample with about 200,000 clones, approximately 91% of them seen once. The sample here was peripheral blood, taken 28 days after the second AZD1222 dose. The chain uses TRBV19 and TRBJ1-5; D remains ambiguous. The receptor was derived from an adult who received the AZD1222 COVID-19 vaccine. CDR3 sequence (DNA): TGTGCCAGTGACGGCCAGAGCAATCAGCCCCAGCATTTT. Protein sequence: CASDGQSNQPQHF. Drawing the rest from reference TRBV19 and TRBJ1-5, the complete variable domain is DGGITQSPKYLFRKEGQNVTLSCEQNLNHDAMYWYRQDPGQGLRLIYYSQIVNDFQKGDIAEGYSVSREKKESFPLTVTSAQKNPTAFYLCASDGQSNQPQHFGDGTRLSIL.